This T cell receptor (beta chain) was identified during a study of blood T cell repertoires in COVID-19. For the study at large: Sample material is recorded as cDNA or gDNA derived from T cells, B-cell-depleted T cells, or PBMCs.

Original methodology: Amplification from reference gene primers served as the basis for estimated nucleated cell counts. Here immunoSEQ multiplex PCR was the method, and the copy in TCRdb shows in-frame clones only, minus some. Clone size and V and J calls were adopted from that table, with D and trimming inferred from the DNA. In the table there are 150,000 to 200,000 clones, around 80% of which are singletons. CDR1 is SGHRS and CDR2 is YFSETQ in the germline V gene. V lost 4 bases and J lost 7; bases outside the gene matches: 5. This CDR3 is built from 14 residues. The genes are TRBV5-1 and TRBJ2-1; 10 nucleotides agree with TRBD1. The receptor's source is a woman older than 75 with acute or convalescent COVID-19. The sample was peripheral blood. CDR3 DNA sequence: TGCGCCAGCAGCCGGGACAGGGGTGGGAATGAGCAGTTCTTC. Translated, it gives CASSRDRGGNEQFF.